The 21 T cell receptor beta chains in this list originate from one sample, sequenced in a study of regulatory T cells in long-lasting Graves disease. Time point reported: newly diagnosed GD, antithyroid drugs for less than 3 months. Generation of the TCR library employed RNA extracted from PBMCs. Through Arm-PCR of CDR3 regions and iRepertoire HTBI primers, TCR beta libraries were built. TCRdb re-called the multiplex PCR reads through MiXCR, storing one row per CDR3 protein. The sample includes over 500,000 distinct CDR3 sequences, 15% to 20% of them seen just once. This sample also belongs to another study, concerning T cells in Graves' hyperthyroidism and ophthalmopathy.

The sequences come from peripheral blood mononuclear cells (PBMCs), collected at new diagnosis, from a patient treated with antithyroid drugs. These receptors were taken from a woman aged 25 to 39 with Graves disease.

A few counts support this clonotype. This chain uses TRBV4-1 with TRBJ2-1, with D tentatively TRBD2 (5 bases). Germline V gene sequence: CDR1 MGHRA, CDR2 YSYEKL. V lost 4 bases and J 6 bases, leaving 10 bases between the germline ends. CDR3 length: 13 residues. The CDR3 sequence: CASSPGESNEQFF. The CDR3 DNA sequence: TGCGCCAGCAGCCCCGGGGAGAGCAATGAGCAGTTCTTC.

A few counts support this clonotype. The V and J genes are TRBV12-3 or TRBV12-4 and TRBJ2-1, with TRBD2 matching over 9 bases. Trimming removed 5 bases from V and 4 bases from J; junction bases left unmatched: 9. This CDR3 region has 16 residues. The CDR3 DNA reads TGTGCCAGCAGTGGACTCCTAGCGGGACTTTACAATGAGCAGTTCTTC. It is translated as CASSGLLAGLYNEQFF.

This clonotype turned up a few times. The V call is TRBV19, the J call TRBJ2-2, with 14 bases that match TRBD2. CDR1 and CDR2 (germline): LNHDA, SQIVND (reference sequence). The CDR3 runs to 15 residues. V lost 5 bases to trimming and J lost 8 bases; unmatched junction nucleotides: 4. The CDR3 nucleotides read TGTGCCAGTAGTGCCCGGACTAGCGGGAGGGGGGAGCTGTTTTTT. It translates to CASSARTSGRGELFF.

The table lists this clonotype with many counts. The chain couples TRBV12-3 or TRBV12-4 to TRBJ1-2, with a tentative D call TRBD1 (6 bases). Deletions cut 2 bases from V and 8 bases from J, with 15 bases between. The CDR3 is 14 residues long. CDR3 nucleotides: TGTGCCAGCAGTTTAAACAGGGTTAGGTCGGGCTACACCTTC. Its translation is CASSLNRVRSGYTF.

At least ten counts were recorded for this clonotype. This CDR3 is CASRLAGSSYEQYF. CDR3 coding DNA: TGTGCCAGCAGACTAGCGGGAAGCTCCTACGAGCAGTACTTC. V is TRBV6-2 or TRBV6-3 and J is TRBJ2-7; 10 bases fit TRBD2. CDR1 and CDR2 (germline): MNHEY, SVGEGT. J gave up 0 bases and V 6 bases, and 2 bases lay outside the gene matches. The CDR3 contains 14 residues.

A note on this clonotype: The junction and the germline gene differ at one end; a read error may be behind it. The chain employs TRBV3-1 and TRBJ1-1; D remains ambiguous. Germline lookup yields CDR1 LGHDT and CDR2 YNNKEL (reference sequence). This CDR3 has 13 residues. CDR3 DNA: TGTGCCAGCAGCCCCCCGGGGAACGCTGAAGCTTTCTTT. Amino acid sequence: CASSPPGNAEAFF.

Remarks on this clonotype: A junction end diverges from the germline sequence, so it may reflect a read error. V and J are TRBV28 and TRBJ1-2; possible D gene TRBD1, 5 bases. The CDR3 totals 14 residues. CDR1 MDHEN and CDR2 SYDVKM come from the germline V gene. The CDR3 DNA sequence: TGTGCCAGCATCAAAAAGGGACTTGGCTATGACTACACCTTC. Its translation is CASIKKGLGYDYTF.

J is TRBJ2-7 and V is TRBV5-5; D possibly corresponds to TRBD1 (6 bases). V was cut by 4 bases and J by 5 bases, with 22 bases left in between. Germline-derived CDR1 and CDR2 are SGHKS and YYEKEE (reference sequence). The CDR3 is 16 amino acids. The CDR3 protein is CASSPGPGQLRNEQYF. The DNA of the CDR3 is TGTGCCAGCAGCCCTGGGCCGGGACAATTACGCAACGAGCAGTACTTC. Filled out from reference TRBV5-5 and TRBJ2-7, the complete variable domain reads DAGVTQSPTHLIKTRGQQVTLRCSPISGHKSVSWYQQVLGQGPQFIFQYYEKEERGRGNFPDRFSARQFPNYSSELNVNALLLGDSALYLCASSPGPGQLRNEQYFGPGTRLTVT.

This clonotype was observed at least ten times. CDR3 sequence: CASSLQGPDSDEQFF. In DNA form, the CDR3 reads TGTGCCAGCAGCTTACAGGGGCCGGACTCCGATGAGCAGTTCTTC. This chain joins TRBV11-1 and TRBJ2-1; tentatively, D is TRBD1 (6 bases). The CDR3 spans 15 residues. The V and J ends lost 2 bases and 8 bases respectively, with 16 bases between them. Germline CDR1 reads SGHAT; CDR2 reads FQDESV (reference sequence).

This sequence joins TRBV6-5 and TRBJ1-5; unclear D gene. V was trimmed by 0 bases and J by 2 bases, leaving 8 bases between them. Per germline, CDR1 MNHEY and CDR2 SVGAGI. This CDR3 contains 15 residues. The CDR3 nucleotides read TGTGCCAGCAGTTACTCGATTCCAGGCAATCAGCCCCAGCATTTT. It codes for CASSYSIPGNQPQHF.

This chain links TRBV29-1 with TRBJ2-5, with TRBD1 matching 7 bases. This CDR3 is built from 13 residues. The J segment lost 1 base and the V segment lost 7 bases, leaving 6 bases of the junction unmatched. CDR1 is SQVTM, CDR2 ANQGSEA, per germline. The CDR3 spells CSGRGQTQETQYF. Written as DNA, the CDR3 is TGCAGCGGTAGGGGACAGACCCAAGAGACCCAGTACTTC. The complete variable domain, with remaining parts taken from reference TRBV29-1 and TRBJ2-5, reads SAVISQKPSRDICQRGTSLTIQCQVDSQVTMMFWYRQQPGQSLTLIATANQGSEATYESGFVIDKFPISRPNLTFSTLTVSNMSPEDSSIYLCSGRGQTQETQYFGPGTRLLVL.

This clonotype was detected many times. The chain links TRBV5-1 to TRBJ1-1, with D tentatively TRBD1 (5 bases). V was cut by 4 bases and J by 2 bases, with 9 bases left in between. This CDR3 comprises 13 residues. Germline V gene data show CDR1 as SGHRS and CDR2 as YFSETQ. The CDR3 reads CASSLRDNTEAFF. The CDR3 region has the DNA TGCGCCAGCAGCCTCCGGGACAACACTGAAGCTTTCTTT.

This clonotype was detected ten times or more. The chain combines TRBV28 with TRBJ2-7; D possibly corresponds to TRBD2 (5 bases). Per the germline V gene, CDR1 is MDHEN and CDR2 is SYDVKM. The CDR3 totals 13 residues. Trimming left V 8 bases short and J 0 bases short, with 11 bases between. The CDR3 DNA sequence: TGTGCCAGCCGAGCGGAAACCTCCTACGAGCAGTACTTC. It is translated as CASRAETSYEQYF.

This clonotype was counted many times. The chain employs TRBV3-1 and TRBJ2-7, with D perhaps matching TRBD1 or TRBD2 (5 bases each). The length of the CDR3 is 14 residues. Germline V CDR1 and CDR2: LGHDT, YNNKEL (reference sequence). Trimming took off 2 bases at V and 3 bases at J, with 11 bases between the two ends. The CDR3 here is CASSQRGANYEQYF. In DNA, the CDR3 is TGTGCCAGCAGCCAACGAGGGGCCAACTACGAGCAGTACTTC.

This clonotype showed up just a few times. The chain combines TRBV19 with TRBJ1-1, with D hard to call. This CDR3 is 15 amino acids long. CDR1 and CDR2 from the germline V gene are LNHDA and SQIVND (reference sequence). Trimming left V 4 bases short and J 0 bases short, with 12 bases between. This chain's CDR3 is CASSTQRTLNTEAFF. The CDR3 coding sequence is TGTGCCAGTAGTACGCAGAGGACCTTGAACACTGAAGCTTTCTTT.

Of note for this clonotype: This may come from a read error, since a much larger clone is one base off. The gene calls are TRBV3-1 and TRBJ2-4; 8 bases match TRBD2. Germline V gene lookup returns CDR1 LGHDT and CDR2 YNNKEL (reference sequence). This CDR3 region has 16 residues. The J segment lost 13 bases and the V segment lost 0 bases, leaving 14 bases of the junction unmatched. The CDR3 here is CASSQDFGRAGDEQYF. CDR3 nucleotide sequence: TGTGCCAGCAGCCAAGATTTCGGGAGGGCCGGGGATGAGCAGTACTTC.

The J gene is TRBJ1-5, the V gene TRBV30; 8 nucleotides line up with TRBD1. CDR3 length: 15 residues. CDR1 GTSNPN and CDR2 SVGIG come from the germline V gene (reference sequence). J was trimmed by 4 bases and V by 3 bases; bases with no gene match: 8. This chain's CDR3 is CAWRDYRGWNQPQHF. CDR3 coding DNA: TGTGCCTGGAGGGACTACAGGGGGTGGAATCAGCCCCAGCATTTT.

This clonotype was detected ten times or more. The chain is built from TRBV28 and TRBJ2-7, with 8 positions matching TRBD1. The trim removed 11 bases at V and 4 bases at J, leaving 13 bases unmatched. This CDR3 has 14 residues. CDR1 is MDHEN, CDR2 SYDVKM, per germline. The CDR3 protein is CAANAGGALYEQYF. CDR3 DNA sequence: TGTGCCGCAAATGCAGGGGGCGCTTTGTACGAGCAGTACTTC. The complete variable domain, with remaining parts taken from reference TRBV28 and TRBJ2-7, reads DVKVTQSSRYLVKRTGEKVFLECVQDMDHENMFWYRQDPGLGLRLIYFSYDVKMKEKGDIPEGYSVSREKKERFSLILESASTNQTSMYLCAANAGGALYEQYFGPGTRLTVT.

The CDR3 DNA sequence: TGCAGCGTGAGGAGCACCAACGGGAGGGGATACAATGAGCAGTTCTTC. This codes for CSVRSTNGRGYNEQFF. The chain uses TRBV29-1 and TRBJ2-1; 8 bases line up with TRBD2. The V gene's germline CDR1 is SQVTM and CDR2 ANQGSEA. With V trimmed by 6 bases and J by 4 bases, 14 bases remained unmatched. This CDR3 spans 16 amino acids.

CDR3 amino acids: CASSKLAGVRQETQYF. In DNA form, the CDR3 reads TGTGCCAGCAGCAAACTAGCGGGAGTTAGGCAAGAGACCCAGTACTTC. The rearrangement links TRBV14 to TRBJ2-5; 11 bases are a match to TRBD2. Germline V lookup: CDR1 SGHDN, CDR2 FVKESK. The length of the CDR3 is 16 residues. V lost 5 bases to trimming and J lost 2 bases; unmatched junction nucleotides: 7.

This clonotype was counted between two and nine times. The gene calls are TRBV20-1 and TRBJ1-5, with D possibly being TRBD1 (5 bases). CDR1 DFQATT and CDR2 SNEGSKA come from the germline V gene (reference sequence). The CDR3 sequence is 17 residues long. Trimming removed 5 bases from V and 6 bases from J, with 26 bases in between. The CDR3, as DNA: TGCAGTGCTGGAATCCAGGGTCAGGGCATGAGGAGTCAGCCCCAGCATTTT. As protein: CSAGIQGQGMRSQPQHF.